This T cell receptor beta chain was recorded in a study of patients and donors after allogeneic stem cell transplantation. CDR1 is DFQATT and CDR2 is SNEGSKA in the germline V gene (reference sequence). V shed 0 bases, J shed 7 bases, and the junction held 11 bases outside the gene matches. The CDR3 runs 15 residues. Via MiXCR, TCRdb re-called the RT-PCR reads, giving one row per CDR3 protein. The table records about 230,000 distinct CDR3 sequences, 14% of them present only once. This clonotype was found many times. The V call is TRBV20-1, the J call TRBJ1-1, with 7 bases that match TRBD1. The clonotype was recovered from a human donor who was either an allogeneic HSCT recipient or a stem cell or donor lymphocyte infusion donor (not recorded which). It is not recorded whose cells these are; they may come from a transplant donor. Material: blood, either unsorted or a sorted T cell fraction (not recorded which). The CDR3 coding sequence is TGCAGTGCTAGAGAGGGGCGACAGGGAGGGGGTGAAGCTTTCTTT. Protein product: CSAREGRQGGGEAFF.